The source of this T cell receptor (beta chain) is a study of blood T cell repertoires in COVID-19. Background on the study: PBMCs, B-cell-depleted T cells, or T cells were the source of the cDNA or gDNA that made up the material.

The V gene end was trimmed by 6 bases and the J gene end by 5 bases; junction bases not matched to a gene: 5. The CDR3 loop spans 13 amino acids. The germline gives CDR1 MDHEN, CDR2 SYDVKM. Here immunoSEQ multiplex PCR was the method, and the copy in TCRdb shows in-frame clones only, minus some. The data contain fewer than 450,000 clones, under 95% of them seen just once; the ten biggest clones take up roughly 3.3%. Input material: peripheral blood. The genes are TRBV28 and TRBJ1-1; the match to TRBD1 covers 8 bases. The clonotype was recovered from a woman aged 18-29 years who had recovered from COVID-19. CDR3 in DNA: TGTGCCAGCAGCCGACAGGGGCGGACTGAAGCTTTCTTT. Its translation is CASSRQGRTEAFF.